This TCR beta chain was sequenced in a study of blood T cell repertoires in COVID-19. Study-wide background: The United States, Italy and Spain supplied acute and convalescent COVID-19 samples.

In the original workflow: Amplification of reference gene primers provided the estimated nucleated cell counts. Libraries were prepared by immunoSEQ multiplex PCR; TCRdb keeps only in-frame clonotypes and omits some of them. Clonal size and the V and J genes are those of that table, whereas D and trimming came from the DNA. The sample shows 180,000 or so clones, roughly 86% of them seen only once. V lost 1 base and J 10 bases, leaving 17 bases between the germline ends. Germline CDR1 reads SGHDT; CDR2 reads YYEEEE. The CDR3 has 15 amino acids. This sequence was found in a man aged 18 to 29 with acute or convalescent COVID-19. The chain is built from TRBV5-6 and TRBJ1-4; the D gene is possibly TRBD1 (6 bases). Sequences were obtained from peripheral blood. CDR3: CASSLRWGQAGKLFF. As DNA, the CDR3 is TGTGCCAGCAGCTTGAGGTGGGGGCAGGCGGGAAAACTGTTTTTT.